This T cell receptor beta chain was found in a study of blood T cell repertoires in COVID-19. About the research overall: PBMCs, B-cell-depleted T cells, or T cells provided the cDNA or gDNA that made up the material.

Original data processing: Estimation of nucleated cell counts was performed using reference gene primer amplification. TCRdb's copy holds only in-frame clones and misses some; the assay was immunoSEQ multiplex PCR. D and trimming come from the DNA, and the V and J calls and clone size come from that table. Among about 170,000 clones listed, roughly 80% were seen once. V lost 3 bases and J lost 4; bases outside the gene matches: 5. The CDR3 spans 14 residues. CDR1 SNHLY and CDR2 FYNNEI come from the germline V gene. The sequencing sample was made of peripheral blood. The origin of this receptor is a woman aged 70-85 years with acute or convalescent COVID-19. This chain connects TRBV2 to TRBJ2-7; 8 bases line up with TRBD1. This CDR3 reads CASSEDRVLYEQYF. The CDR3 region has the DNA TGTGCCAGCAGTGAGGACAGGGTCCTATACGAGCAGTACTTC.